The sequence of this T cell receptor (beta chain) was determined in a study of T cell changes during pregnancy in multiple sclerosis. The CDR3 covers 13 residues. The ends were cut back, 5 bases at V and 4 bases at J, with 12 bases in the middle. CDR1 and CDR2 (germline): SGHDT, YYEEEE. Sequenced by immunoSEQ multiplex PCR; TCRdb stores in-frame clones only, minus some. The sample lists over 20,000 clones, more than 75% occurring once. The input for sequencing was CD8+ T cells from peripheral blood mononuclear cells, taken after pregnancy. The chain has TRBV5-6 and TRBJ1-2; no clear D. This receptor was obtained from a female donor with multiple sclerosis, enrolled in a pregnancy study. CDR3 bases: TGTGCCAGCAGTTACGGACGGGGCTATGGCTACACCTTC. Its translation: CASSYGRGYGYTF. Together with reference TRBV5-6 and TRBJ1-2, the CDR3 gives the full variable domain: DAGVTQSPTHLIKTRGQQVTLRCSPKSGHDTVSWYQQALGQGPQFIFQYYEEEERQRGNFPDRFSGHQFPNYSSELNVNALLLGDSALYLCASSYGRGYGYTFGSGTRLTVV.